These 21 T cell receptor beta chains were sequenced from one sample in a study of sequential checkpoint blockade in melanoma (dated by TCRdb to about 2019). This specimen's treatment or condition label, interpreted: randomized to nivolumab then ipilimumab (arm A) or the reverse (arm B). Library generation was performed with the immunoSEQ multiplex PCR assay. TCRdb re-hosts the immuneACCESS table, in-frame sequences only. Its copies lack some clones; in the studies checked, an unresolved V gene accounts for under half of them, and the cause for the rest is not known. The sample includes roughly 10,000 clones, with 25% to 30% observed a single time. In total, the top ten clones hold roughly 24% of the sample. The material was tumor tissue (inferred from file names), obtained from a patient given nivolumab and ipilimumab in sequence. These receptors all come from a human donor with melanoma.

The V and J genes are TRBV10-2 and TRBJ2-2, with 11 bases lining up with TRBD2. V was clipped by 3 bases and J by 1 base; unmatched bases: 7. This CDR3 region has 18 residues. Germline V lookup: CDR1 WSHSY, CDR2 SAAADI. CDR3 coding DNA: TGCGCCAGCAGTGAACGTCTAGCGGGGGGTTGGAACACCGGGGAGCTGTTTTTT. Translating it yields CASSERLAGGWNTGELFF.

For the CDR3, the DNA is TGTGCCAGCAGTGATCTGGCGGATCCTAATGAAAAACTGTTTTTT. It encodes CASSDLADPNEKLFF. The chain carries TRBV25-1 and TRBJ1-4; D call uncertain. CDR3 length equals 15 residues. The germline gives CDR1 MGHDK, CDR2 SYGVNS. V was shortened by 3 bases and J by 3 bases, with 11 bases between the two germline ends. Supplemented by reference TRBV25-1 and TRBJ1-4, the full variable domain reads EADIYQTPRYLVIGTGKKITLECSQTMGHDKMYWYQQDPGMELHLIHYSYGVNSTEKGDLSSESTVSRIRTEHFPLTLESARPSHTSQYLCASSDLADPNEKLFFGSGTQLSVL.

Only one count was recorded for this clone. The rearrangement uses TRBV29-1 and TRBJ2-5; D remains ambiguous. Germline-derived CDR1 and CDR2 are SQVTM and ANQGSEA. V was trimmed by 5 bases and J by 3 bases, leaving 16 bases between them. CDR3 length: 14 amino acids. CDR3 coding DNA: TGCAGCGTTTCTCCAATGGGAAATAAAGAGACCCAGTACTTC. Protein sequence: CSVSPMGNKETQYF.

This sequence joins TRBV29-1 and TRBJ2-6; TRBD1 aligns across 7 bases. CDR1 is SQVTM and CDR2 is ANQGSEA in the germline V gene. The CDR3 consists of 19 residues. V lost 6 bases to trimming and J lost 1 base; unmatched junction nucleotides: 18. The DNA of the CDR3 is TGCAGCGTGACCAACCTTAGGGAACAGGGGCGTTCTGGGGCCAACGTCCTGACTTTC. This gives the protein CSVTNLREQGRSGANVLTF. Combining the CDR3 with reference TRBV29-1 and TRBJ2-6 gives the whole variable domain SAVISQKPSRDICQRGTSLTIQCQVDSQVTMMFWYRQQPGQSLTLIATANQGSEATYESGFVIDKFPISRPNLTFSTLTVSNMSPEDSSIYLCSVTNLREQGRSGANVLTFGAGSRLTVL.

This clone was recorded a few times. This sequence joins TRBV6-8 and TRBJ2-1; D possibly corresponds to TRBD1 (6 bases). Germline V lookup: CDR1 MNHGY, CDR2 SAAAGT. The CDR3 consists of 13 residues. V lost 5 bases to trimming and J lost 7 bases, with 12 bases between them. Here the CDR3 reads CASSPRQANEQFF. CDR3 coding DNA: TGTGCCAGCAGTCCTCGACAGGCTAATGAGCAGTTCTTC.

The chain couples TRBV30 to TRBJ2-1, with TRBD1 matching 9 bases. The germline V gene encodes CDR1 GTSNPN and CDR2 SVGIG (reference sequence). V dropped 1 base and J dropped 7; count of bases not matched to a gene: 2. The CDR3 consists of 13 residues. This chain's CDR3 is CAWSGQGGNEQFF. The CDR3 DNA reads as TGTGCCTGGAGTGGACAGGGGGGAAATGAGCAGTTCTTC.

This clone qualifies as medium-sized. Written as DNA, the CDR3 is TGTGCCAGCAATACCCGGGAGAGGCATTCGGACACCATATATTTT. Translated: CASNTRERHSDTIYF. The chain has TRBV12-5 and TRBJ1-3; D not resolved. The germline V gene encodes CDR1 LGHNT and CDR2 FRNRAP. The CDR3 spans 15 residues.

The genes are TRBV7-1 and TRBJ1-1; D is possibly TRBD1 (5 bases). TRBV7-1 is assigned to the ORF class and has an uncertain function. This CDR3 spans 14 amino acids. V was clipped by 5 bases and J by 3 bases, with 13 bases between them. The CDR3 nucleotides read TGTGCCAGCAGCGCCCAGGGATGGGACACTGAAGCTTTCTTT. Amino acids: CASSAQGWDTEAFF.

The genes are TRBV25-1 and TRBJ2-1, with 7 positions matching TRBD1. The CDR3 totals 14 residues. V lost 10 bases, J lost 8 bases, and 14 bases stayed unmatched. Germline CDR1 is MGHDK and CDR2 is SYGVNS. The CDR3 coding sequence is TGTGCCACCTCCAGGACAGGCCATATCGATGAGCAGTTCTTC. Its protein is CATSRTGHIDEQFF.

This clone came up many times. This chain uses TRBV11-3 with TRBJ1-1; perhaps TRBD1 as D (5 bases). V lost 8 bases and J 3 bases, leaving 19 bases between the germline ends. Germline V gene sequence: CDR1 SGHNT, CDR2 YENEEA. The CDR3 is 15 amino acids. The CDR3 region has the DNA TGTGCCAGCGCCGTAGGGGAGCTTAGGGACACTGAAGCTTTCTTT. As protein: CASAVGELRDTEAFF. Full variable domain (rest looked up from reference TRBV11-3 and TRBJ1-1): EAGVVQSPRYKIIEKKQPVAFWCNPISGHNTLYWYLQNLGQGPELLIRYENEEAVDDSQLPKDRFSAERLKGVDSTLKIQPAELGDSAVYLCASAVGELRDTEAFFGQGTRLTVV.

This clone has more than one count but fewer than ten. The rearrangement joins TRBV6-8 to TRBJ1-2; D remains unclear. Trimming removed 4 bases at V and 4 bases at J, with 13 bases between. The CDR3 is 14 amino acids. The V gene's germline CDR1 is MNHGY and CDR2 SAAAGT. CDR3 in DNA: TGTGCCAGCAGTTTCATCAATCTGGGCTATGGCTACACCTTC. It encodes CASSFINLGYGYTF.

This chain joins TRBV30 and TRBJ1-5; D call uncertain. CDR1 is GTSNPN, CDR2 SVGIG, per germline (reference sequence). The CDR3 runs 13 residues. V shed 0 bases and J shed 7 bases, with 10 bases lying between them. The CDR3 sequence is CAWSVREEQPQHF. As DNA, the CDR3 is TGTGCCTGGAGTGTACGGGAGGAGCAGCCCCAGCATTTT.

This clone was detected a few times. The V call is TRBV18, the J call TRBJ1-1; D is perhaps TRBD1 (6 bases). The germline CDR1 and CDR2 sequences are KGHSH and LQKENI. The V end was cut by 3 bases, the J end by 2 bases, with 13 bases between. This CDR3 has 15 amino acids. The CDR3 DNA sequence: TGTGCCAGCTCACCTCCTGGACAGATAAACACTGAAGCTTTCTTT. Amino acids: CASSPPGQINTEAFF.

The chain carries TRBV6-8 and TRBJ2-1; D possibly uses TRBD1 or TRBD2 (6 bases each). The V end lost 0 bases, the J end lost 7 bases, and 13 bases lay between the germline ends. The CDR3 runs 15 residues. The V gene's germline CDR1 is MNHGY and CDR2 SAAAGT. The CDR3 bases are TGTGCCAGCAGTTACTCCCCCGGGGGCCTGAATGAGCAGTTCTTC. It yields the protein CASSYSPGGLNEQFF.

The gene calls are TRBV15 and TRBJ2-3; 9 nucleotides match TRBD2. Germline lookup yields CDR1 LNHNV and CDR2 YYDKDF (reference sequence). The CDR3 runs to 17 residues. V was pared by 1 base and J by 1 base, with 6 bases of the junction left unmatched. CDR3 sequence reads: CATSRVASGAGTDTQYF. The CDR3 DNA follows: TGTGCCACCAGCAGAGTCGCTAGCGGGGCGGGCACAGATACGCAGTATTTT. The full variable domain, in which reference TRBV15 and TRBJ2-3 provide the parts outside the CDR3, is DAMVIQNPRYQVTQFGKPVTLSCSQTLNHNVMYWYQQKSSQAPKLLFHYYDKDFNNEADTPDNFQSRRPNTSFCFLDIRSPGLGDTAMYLCATSRVASGAGTDTQYFGPGTRLTVL.

This clone was seen a handful of times. This chain joins TRBV4-1 and TRBJ2-7; weak D call: TRBD1 (6 bases). Trimming cost V 1 base and J 3 bases, with 19 bases left between them. The V gene's germline CDR1 is MGHRA and CDR2 YSYEKL. The CDR3 sequence is 17 residues long. CDR3 nucleotides: TGCGCCAGCAGCCAAGTGGTAGCCCGGACAGCATTCTACGAGCAGTACTTC. Its translation: CASSQVVARTAFYEQYF.

This chain links TRBV10-2 with TRBJ1-2; D gene ambiguous. CDR1 is WSHSY, CDR2 SAAADI, per germline. The ends were cut back, 3 bases at V and 1 base at J, with 3 bases in the middle. There are 12 residues in the CDR3. Here the CDR3 reads CASSDYNYGYTF. CDR3 in DNA: TGCGCCAGCAGTGATTATAACTATGGCTACACCTTC.

This clone was observed a handful of times. The genes are TRBV11-3 and TRBJ1-2; tentative D call: TRBD1 (5 bases). CDR1 is SGHNT, CDR2 YENEEA, per germline. The V end was cut by 3 bases, the J end by 4 bases, with 12 bases between. This CDR3 spans 14 amino acids. CDR3 sequence reads: CASSLGGRSYGYTF. The CDR3, as DNA: TGTGCCAGCAGCTTGGGGGGACGGAGCTATGGCTACACCTTC.

This CDR3 is CASSWTGGRYEQYF. Here the CDR3 DNA reads TGCGCCAGCAGCTGGACAGGGGGCCGCTACGAGCAGTACTTC. The rearrangement links TRBV5-1 to TRBJ2-7; the match to TRBD1 covers 11 bases. Germline V CDR1 and CDR2: SGHRS, YFSETQ. Trimming took 3 bases from V and 3 from J; bases not matched to a gene: 2. This CDR3 has 14 residues.

This chain uses TRBV23-1 with TRBJ2-3, with 13 bases lining up with TRBD2. TRBV23-1 belongs to the ORF category, with a function that is uncertain. The CDR3 spans 16 residues. V trimming: 6 bases; J trimming: 6 bases; junction bases outside the gene matches: 9. The CDR3 here is CASSQRLAGGVDTQYF. CDR3 nucleotides: TGCGCCAGCAGCCAAAGACTAGCGGGGGGCGTGGATACGCAGTATTTT.

This clone occurred a few times. The V gene is TRBV30, the J gene TRBJ2-2; D is uncertain. This CDR3 is built from 15 residues. Deletions cut 0 bases from V and 2 bases from J, with 10 bases between. Germline CDR1 and CDR2: GTSNPN and SVGIG (reference sequence). The CDR3 protein is CAWSVARINTGELFF. Written as DNA, the CDR3 is TGTGCCTGGAGTGTAGCACGAATCAACACCGGGGAGCTGTTTTTT.